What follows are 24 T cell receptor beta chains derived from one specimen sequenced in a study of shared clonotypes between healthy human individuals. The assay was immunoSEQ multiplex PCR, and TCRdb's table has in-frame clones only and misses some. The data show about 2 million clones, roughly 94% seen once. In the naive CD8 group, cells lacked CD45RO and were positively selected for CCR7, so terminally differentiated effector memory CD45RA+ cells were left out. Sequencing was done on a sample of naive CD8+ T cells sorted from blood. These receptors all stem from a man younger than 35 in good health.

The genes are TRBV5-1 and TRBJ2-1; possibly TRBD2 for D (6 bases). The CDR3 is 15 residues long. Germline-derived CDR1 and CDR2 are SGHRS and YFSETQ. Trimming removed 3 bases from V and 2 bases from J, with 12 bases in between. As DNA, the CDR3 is TGCGCCAGCAGCTGGGACTGGGAAACCTACAATGAGCAGTTCTTC. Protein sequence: CASSWDWETYNEQFF. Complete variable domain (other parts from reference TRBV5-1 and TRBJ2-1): KAGVTQTPRYLIKTRGQQVTLSCSPISGHRSVSWYQQTPGQGLQFLFEYFSETQRNKGNFPGRFSGRQFSNSRSEMNVSTLELGDSALYLCASSWDWETYNEQFFGPGTRLTVL.

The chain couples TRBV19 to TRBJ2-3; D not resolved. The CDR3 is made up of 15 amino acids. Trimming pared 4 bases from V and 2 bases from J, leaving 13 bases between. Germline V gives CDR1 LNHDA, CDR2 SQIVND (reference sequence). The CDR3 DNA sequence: TGTGCCAGTAGTAGGATGGCCCACCCCACAGATACGCAGTATTTT. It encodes CASSRMAHPTDTQYF.

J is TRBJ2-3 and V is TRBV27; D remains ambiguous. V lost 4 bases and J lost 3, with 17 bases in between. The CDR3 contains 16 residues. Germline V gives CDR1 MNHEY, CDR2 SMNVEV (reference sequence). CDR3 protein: CASSSQKVRQTDTQYF. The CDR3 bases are TGTGCCAGCAGTTCCCAGAAGGTCCGCCAGACAGATACGCAGTATTTT.

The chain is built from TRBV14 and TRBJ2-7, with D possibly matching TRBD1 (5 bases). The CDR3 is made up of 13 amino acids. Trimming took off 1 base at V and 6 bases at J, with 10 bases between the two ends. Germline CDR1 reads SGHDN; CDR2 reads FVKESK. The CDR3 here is CASSQGVGAEQYF. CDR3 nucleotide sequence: TGTGCCAGCAGCCAAGGAGTAGGGGCCGAGCAGTACTTC. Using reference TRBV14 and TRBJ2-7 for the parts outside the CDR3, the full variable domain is EAGVTQFPSHSVIEKGQTVTLRCDPISGHDNLYWYRRVMGKEIKFLLHFVKESKQDESGMPNNRFLAERTGGTYSTLKVQPAELEDSGVYFCASSQGVGAEQYFGPGTRLTVT.

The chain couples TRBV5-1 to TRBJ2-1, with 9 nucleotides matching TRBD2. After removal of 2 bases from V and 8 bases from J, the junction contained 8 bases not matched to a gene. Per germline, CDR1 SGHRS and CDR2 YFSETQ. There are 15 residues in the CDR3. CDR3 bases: TGCGCCAGCAGCTTCGATCTAGCGGGATCGGATGAGCAGTTCTTC. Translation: CASSFDLAGSDEQFF.

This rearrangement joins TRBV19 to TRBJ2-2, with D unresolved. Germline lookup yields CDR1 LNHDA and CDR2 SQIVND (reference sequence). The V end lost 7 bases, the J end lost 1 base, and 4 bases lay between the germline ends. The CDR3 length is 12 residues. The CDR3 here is CASKLNTGELFF. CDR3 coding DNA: TGTGCCAGTAAACTGAACACCGGGGAGCTGTTTTTT. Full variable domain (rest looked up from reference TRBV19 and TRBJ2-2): DGGITQSPKYLFRKEGQNVTLSCEQNLNHDAMYWYRQDPGQGLRLIYYSQIVNDFQKGDIAEGYSVSREKKESFPLTVTSAQKNPTAFYLCASKLNTGELFFGEGSRLTVL.

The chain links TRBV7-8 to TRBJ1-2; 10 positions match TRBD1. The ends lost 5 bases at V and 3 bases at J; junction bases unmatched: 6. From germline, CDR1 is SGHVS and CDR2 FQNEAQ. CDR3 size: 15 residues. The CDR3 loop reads CASSVTGGMDYGYTF. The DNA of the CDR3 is TGTGCCAGCAGCGTGACAGGGGGCATGGACTATGGCTACACCTTC.

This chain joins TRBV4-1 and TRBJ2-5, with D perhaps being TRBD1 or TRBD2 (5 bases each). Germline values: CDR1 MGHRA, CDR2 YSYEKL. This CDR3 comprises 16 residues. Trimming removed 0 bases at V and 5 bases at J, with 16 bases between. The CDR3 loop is CASSQDLGADLETQYF. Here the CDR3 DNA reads TGCGCCAGCAGCCAAGATCTAGGGGCGGACTTGGAGACCCAGTACTTC.

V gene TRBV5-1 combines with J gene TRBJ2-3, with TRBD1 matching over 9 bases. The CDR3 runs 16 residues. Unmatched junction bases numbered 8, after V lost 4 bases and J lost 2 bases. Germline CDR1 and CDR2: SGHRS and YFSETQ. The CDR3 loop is CASSRSTGGPTDTQYF. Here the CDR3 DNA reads TGCGCCAGCAGCCGTTCGACAGGGGGGCCCACAGATACGCAGTATTTT.

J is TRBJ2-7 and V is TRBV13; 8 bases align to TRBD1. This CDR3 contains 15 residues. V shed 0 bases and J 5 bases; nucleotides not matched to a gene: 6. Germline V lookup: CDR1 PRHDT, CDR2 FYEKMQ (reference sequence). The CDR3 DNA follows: TGTGCCAGCAGCTTAGGACAGGGGGGTAAGGACGAGCAGTACTTC. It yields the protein CASSLGQGGKDEQYF.

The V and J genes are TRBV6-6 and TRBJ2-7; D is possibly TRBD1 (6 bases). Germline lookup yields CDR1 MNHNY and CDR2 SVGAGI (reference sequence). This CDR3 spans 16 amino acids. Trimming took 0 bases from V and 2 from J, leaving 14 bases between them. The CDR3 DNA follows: TGTGCCAGCAGTTACTCCGGACAGTTCAGCACCTACGAGCAGTACTTC. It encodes CASSYSGQFSTYEQYF.

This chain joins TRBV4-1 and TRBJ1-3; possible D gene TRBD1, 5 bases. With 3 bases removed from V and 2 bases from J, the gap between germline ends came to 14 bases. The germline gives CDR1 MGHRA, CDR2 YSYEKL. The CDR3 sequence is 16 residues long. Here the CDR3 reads CASSQGPGNPGNTIYF. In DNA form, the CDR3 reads TGCGCCAGCAGCCAGGGGCCGGGGAACCCTGGAAACACCATATATTTT.

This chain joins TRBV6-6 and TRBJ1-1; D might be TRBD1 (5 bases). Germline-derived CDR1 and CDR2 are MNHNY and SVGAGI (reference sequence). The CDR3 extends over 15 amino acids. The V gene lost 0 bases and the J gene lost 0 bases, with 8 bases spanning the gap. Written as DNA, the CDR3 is TGTGCCAGCAGTTACTCACAGGTACTGAACACTGAAGCTTTCTTT. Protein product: CASSYSQVLNTEAFF.

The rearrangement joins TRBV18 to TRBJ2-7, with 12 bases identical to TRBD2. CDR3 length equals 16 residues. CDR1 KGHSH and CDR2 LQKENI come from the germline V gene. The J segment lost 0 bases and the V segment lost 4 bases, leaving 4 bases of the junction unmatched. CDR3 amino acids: CASSRKTSGSSYEQYF. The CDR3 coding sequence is TGTGCCAGCTCACGCAAGACTAGCGGGAGCTCCTACGAGCAGTACTTC.

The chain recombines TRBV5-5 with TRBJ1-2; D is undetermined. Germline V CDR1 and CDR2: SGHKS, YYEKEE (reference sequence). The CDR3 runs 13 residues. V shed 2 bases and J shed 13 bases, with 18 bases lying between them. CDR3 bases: TGTGCCAGCAGCTTCTTTAACAAGGCGGACGGCACCTTC. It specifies CASSFFNKADGTF.

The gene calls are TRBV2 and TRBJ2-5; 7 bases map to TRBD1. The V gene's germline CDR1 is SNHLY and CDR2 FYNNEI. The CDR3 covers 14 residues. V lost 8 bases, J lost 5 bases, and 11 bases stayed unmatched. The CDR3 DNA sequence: TGTGCCAGCGTTTCGGGACAGACCGTTGAGACCCAGTACTTC. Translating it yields CASVSGQTVETQYF.

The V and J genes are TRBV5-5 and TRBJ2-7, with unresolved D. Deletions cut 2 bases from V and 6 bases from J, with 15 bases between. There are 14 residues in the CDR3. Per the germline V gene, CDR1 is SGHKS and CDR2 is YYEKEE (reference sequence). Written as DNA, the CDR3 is TGTGCCAGCAGCTTTTGGCCATCCGATACCGAGCAGTACTTC. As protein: CASSFWPSDTEQYF.

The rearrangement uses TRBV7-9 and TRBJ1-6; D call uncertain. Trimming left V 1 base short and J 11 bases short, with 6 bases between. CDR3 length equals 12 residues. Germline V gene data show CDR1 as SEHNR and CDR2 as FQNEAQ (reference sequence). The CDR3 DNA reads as TGTGCCAGCAGCTTAGTCCCACCACCCCTCCACTTT. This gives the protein CASSLVPPPLHF.

The CDR3 DNA reads as TGCAGCGTTGATGTCCTCCGGGACACTCTGGGACTAGCGGGAGATCCTAATGAGCAGTTCTTC. Encoded protein: CSVDVLRDTLGLAGDPNEQFF. This chain joins TRBV29-1 and TRBJ2-1; 14 nucleotides match TRBD2. In germline, CDR1 is SQVTM, CDR2 ANQGSEA. Losses at the gene ends were 3 bases for V and 7 bases for J; bases not matched to a gene: 23. This CDR3 region has 21 residues.

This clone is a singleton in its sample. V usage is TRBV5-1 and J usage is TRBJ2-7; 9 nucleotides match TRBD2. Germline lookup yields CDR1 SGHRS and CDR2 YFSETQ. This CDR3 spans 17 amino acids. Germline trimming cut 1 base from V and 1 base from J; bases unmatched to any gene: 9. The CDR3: CASSLRPSGGMSYEQYF. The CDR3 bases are TGCGCCAGCAGCTTGCGGCCCAGCGGGGGGATGTCCTACGAGCAGTACTTC.

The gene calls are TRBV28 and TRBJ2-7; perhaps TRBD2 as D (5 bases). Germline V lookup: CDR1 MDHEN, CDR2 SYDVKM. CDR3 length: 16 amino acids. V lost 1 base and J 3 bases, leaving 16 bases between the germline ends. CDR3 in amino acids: CASSLSQAGGSYEQYF. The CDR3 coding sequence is TGTGCCAGCAGTTTATCGCAGGCCGGAGGTAGCTACGAGCAGTACTTC.

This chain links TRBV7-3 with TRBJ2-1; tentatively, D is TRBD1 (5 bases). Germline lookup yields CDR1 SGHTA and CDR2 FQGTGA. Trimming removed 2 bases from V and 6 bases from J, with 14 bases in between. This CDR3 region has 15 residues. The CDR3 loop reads CASSLVQGAANEQFF. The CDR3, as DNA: TGTGCCAGCAGCTTAGTCCAAGGGGCAGCCAATGAGCAGTTCTTC.

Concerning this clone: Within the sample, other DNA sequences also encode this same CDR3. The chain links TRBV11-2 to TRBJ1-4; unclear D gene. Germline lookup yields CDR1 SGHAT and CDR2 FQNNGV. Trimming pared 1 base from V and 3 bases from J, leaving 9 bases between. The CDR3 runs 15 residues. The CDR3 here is CASSLGAGSNEKLFF. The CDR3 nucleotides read TGTGCCAGCAGCTTAGGGGCGGGTTCTAATGAAAAACTGTTTTTT. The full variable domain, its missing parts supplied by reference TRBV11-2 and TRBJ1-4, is EAGVAQSPRYKIIEKRQSVAFWCNPISGHATLYWYQQILGQGPKLLIQFQNNGVVDDSQLPKDRFSAERLKGVDSTLKIQPAKLEDSAVYLCASSLGAGSNEKLFFGSGTQLSVL.

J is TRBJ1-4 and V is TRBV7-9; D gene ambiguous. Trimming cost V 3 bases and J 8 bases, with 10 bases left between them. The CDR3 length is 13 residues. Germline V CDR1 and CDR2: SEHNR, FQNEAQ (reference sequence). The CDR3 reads CASSFQSIEKLFF. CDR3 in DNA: TGTGCCAGCAGCTTCCAATCAATCGAAAAACTGTTTTTT.